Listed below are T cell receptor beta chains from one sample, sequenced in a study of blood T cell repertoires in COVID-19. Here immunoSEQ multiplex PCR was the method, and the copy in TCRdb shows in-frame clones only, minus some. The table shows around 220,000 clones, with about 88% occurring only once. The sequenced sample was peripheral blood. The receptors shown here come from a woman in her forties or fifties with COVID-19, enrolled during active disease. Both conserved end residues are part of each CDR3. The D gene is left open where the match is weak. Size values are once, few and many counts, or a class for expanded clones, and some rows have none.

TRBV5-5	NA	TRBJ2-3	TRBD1	TGTGCCAGCAGCTCCGGACAGGGAAGCACAGATACGCAGTATTTT	CASSSGQGSTDTQYF
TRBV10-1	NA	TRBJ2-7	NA	TGCGCCAGCAAGCAATACAGGGACCACGAGCAGTACTTC	CASKQYRDHEQYF
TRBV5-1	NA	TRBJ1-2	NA	TGCGCCAGCAGCAAGGACAGAAATCTGTTCAAGTTCCTCACCTTC	CASSKDRNLFKFLTF
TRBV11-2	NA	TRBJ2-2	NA	TGTGCCAGCAGCCAAAACAGGGTCACCGGGGAGCTGTTTTTT	CASSQNRVTGELFF
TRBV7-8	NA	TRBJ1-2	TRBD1	TGTGCCAGCAGCTTAGATGTGGTGGGAGGGACAGGGGGCGGTAGCTATGGCTACACCTTC	CASSLDVVGGTGGGSYGYTF
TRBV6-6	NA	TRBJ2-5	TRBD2	TGTGCCAGCAGTCAACTAGCGGCCCCGGGGGAGACCCAGTACTTC	CASSQLAAPGETQYF
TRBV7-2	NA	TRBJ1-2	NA	TGTGCCAGCAGCTTAGACGGGAGGCGGGGCTACACCTTC	CASSLDGRRGYTF
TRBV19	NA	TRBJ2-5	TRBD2	TGTGCCAGTGCGATACGACTAGCCGAAGGGACCCAGTACTTC	CASAIRLAEGTQYF
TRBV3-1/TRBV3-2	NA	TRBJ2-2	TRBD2	TGTGCCAGCAGCCAAGCCGGGGGGACCACCAGGGGGGAGCTGTTTTTT	CASSQAGGTTRGELFF
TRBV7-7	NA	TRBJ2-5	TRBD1	TGTGCCAGCAGCTTTAGGACAGGGTGGACCCAGTACTTC	CASSFRTGWTQYF
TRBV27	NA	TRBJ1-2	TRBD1	TGTGCCAGCAGTTTATCGGCAGGGGGAAGATTTAACTATGGCTACACCTTC	CASSLSAGGRFNYGYTF
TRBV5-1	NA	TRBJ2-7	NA	TGCGCCAGCAGCTTGGGGGGAGGAACCTCCTACGAGCAGTACTTC	CASSLGGGTSYEQYF
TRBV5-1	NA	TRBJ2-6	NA	TGCGCCAGCCGTCGGGAACCCGGGGCCAACGTCCTGACTTTC	CASRREPGANVLTF
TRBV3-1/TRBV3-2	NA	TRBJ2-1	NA	TGTGCCAGCAGCCAAGATCTAAGAGGGCCGAATGAGCAGTTCTTC	CASSQDLRGPNEQFF
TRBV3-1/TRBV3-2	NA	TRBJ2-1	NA	TGTGCCAGCAGCCAAGGGTATGGAGGCTACAATGAGCAGTTCTTC	CASSQGYGGYNEQFF
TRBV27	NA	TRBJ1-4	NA	TGTGCCAGCAGTCGACGGGATAATGAAAAACTGTTTTTT	CASSRRDNEKLFF
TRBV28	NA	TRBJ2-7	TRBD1	TGTGCCAGCCTGGACAGGGGGCTCGGCGAGCAGTACTTC	CASLDRGLGEQYF
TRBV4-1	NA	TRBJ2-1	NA	TGCGCCAGCAGCCTGCACAGGGACAATGAGCAGTTCTTC	CASSLHRDNEQFF
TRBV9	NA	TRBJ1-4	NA	TGTGCCAGCAGCCCTATAGCAACCTCTAATGAAAAACTGTTTTTT	CASSPIATSNEKLFF
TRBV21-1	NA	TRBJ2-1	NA	TGTGCCAGCAGCAAACGAACAGGGGGCAATGAGCAGTTCTTC	CASSKRTGGNEQFF
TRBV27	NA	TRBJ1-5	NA	TGTGCCAGCAGTTTAGAGGGCTACAATCAGCCCCAGCATTTT	CASSLEGYNQPQHF
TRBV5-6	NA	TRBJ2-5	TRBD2	TGTGCCTGCCAAACTAGCGGGGAGGAGACCCAGTACTTC	CACQTSGEETQYF
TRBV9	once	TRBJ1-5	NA	TGTGCCAGCAGCGCCCGGACAGTCAATCAGCCCCAGCATTTT	CASSARTVNQPQHF
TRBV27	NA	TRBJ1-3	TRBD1	TGTGCCAGCCGGGACAGGGGGCTCCTTGGAAACACCATATATTTT	CASRDRGLLGNTIYF
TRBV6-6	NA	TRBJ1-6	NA	TGTGCCAGCAGTCCACGCCCGGACAGTTTACCCTATAATTCACCCCTCCACTTT	CASSPRPDSLPYNSPLHF
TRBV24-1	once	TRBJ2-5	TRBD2	TGTGCCACCAGTGTTGGTAGCGGGGGACGGCGAGAGACCCAGTACTTC	CATSVGSGGRRETQYF
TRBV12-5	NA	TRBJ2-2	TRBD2	TGTGCTAGTGGTTCTTACCCGGGACTAGCCTGGACCGGGGAGCTGTTTTTT	CASGSYPGLAWTGELFF
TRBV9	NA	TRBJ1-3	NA	TGTGCCAGCAGCGTAGGAGCGGGGGGCTCTGGAAACACCATATATTTT	CASSVGAGGSGNTIYF
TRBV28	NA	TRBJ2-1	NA	TGTGCCAGCAGTTTGACGGGTGAGCAGTTCTTC	CASSLTGEQFF
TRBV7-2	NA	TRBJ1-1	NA	TGTGCCAGCAGCCCCCAGAAAGGGGGAGTCAGTCGAGCGACTGAAGCTTTCTTT	CASSPQKGGVSRATEAFF
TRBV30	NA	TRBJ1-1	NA	TGTGCCTGGAGCGGAAACAGGTTGAACACTGAAGCTTTCTTT	CAWSGNRLNTEAFF
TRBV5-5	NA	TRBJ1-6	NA	TGTGCCAGCAGCTTGGCGGGACACGATTCACCCCTCCACTTT	CASSLAGHDSPLHF
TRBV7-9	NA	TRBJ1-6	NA	TGTGCCAGCAGCCTAGCGTCCCCACAGGTCTTTAACCCACCCCTCCACTTT	CASSLASPQVFNPPLHF
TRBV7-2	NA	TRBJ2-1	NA	TGTGCCAGCAGCTTACGAGGCTCTAATGAGCAGTTCTTC	CASSLRGSNEQFF
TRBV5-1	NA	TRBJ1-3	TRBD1	TGCGCCAGCACCCCCAGGGGGCTGTCAGGAAACACCATATATTTT	CASTPRGLSGNTIYF
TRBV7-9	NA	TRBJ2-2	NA	TGTGCCAGCAGCCCTGGCCGGACCGGGGACACCGGGGAGCTGTTTTTT	CASSPGRTGDTGELFF
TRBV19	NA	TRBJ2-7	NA	TGTGCCAGTAGTATTAAACCGAGCTCGGGTTTCTACGAGCAGTACTTC	CASSIKPSSGFYEQYF
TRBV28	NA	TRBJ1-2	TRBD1	TGTGCCAGCAGAAAACCGGGACAGGCGTATGGCTACACCTTC	CASRKPGQAYGYTF
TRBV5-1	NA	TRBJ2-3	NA	TGCGCCAGCAGCTTGTGGCCCTCCAAGGGGACAGATACGCAGTATTTT	CASSLWPSKGTDTQYF
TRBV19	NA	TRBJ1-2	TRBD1	TGTGCCAGCGGGCCGGGACAGGGGACGAGGGGCTACACCTTC	CASGPGQGTRGYTF
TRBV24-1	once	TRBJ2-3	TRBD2	TGTGCCACCGCACAGACTAGCGGGGGTACAGATACGCAGTATTTT	CATAQTSGGTDTQYF
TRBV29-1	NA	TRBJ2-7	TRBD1	TGCAGCGTTGTAGGGGGCGCTTCCTACGAGCAGTACTTC	CSVVGGASYEQYF
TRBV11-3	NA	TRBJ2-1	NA	TGTGCCAGCAGCACAAGGAGGCACAATGAGCAGTTCTTC	CASSTRRHNEQFF
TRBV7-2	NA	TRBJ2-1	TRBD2	TGTGCCAGCAGCTTAACACTAGCGGGGGGACAAAATGAGCAGTTCTTC	CASSLTLAGGQNEQFF
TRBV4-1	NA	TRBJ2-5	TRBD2	TGCGCCAGCAGCCAAGAGGCTAGCGGGGGAGAGACCCAGTACTTC	CASSQEASGGETQYF
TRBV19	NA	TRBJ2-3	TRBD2	TGTGCCAGTAGTTGGGGACTAGATGCAGATACGCAGTATTTT	CASSWGLDADTQYF
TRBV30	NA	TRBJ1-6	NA	TGTGCCTGGAAGCTCGTACTGCCCCTCGATTCGGCCCTCCACTTT	CAWKLVLPLDSALHF
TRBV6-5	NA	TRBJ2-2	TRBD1	TGTGCCAGCACTAAGGACAGGACAAACACCGGGGAGCTGTTTTTT	CASTKDRTNTGELFF
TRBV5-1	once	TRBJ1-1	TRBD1	TGCGCCAGCAGCCTGGGCCAGACAGGGAGAACTGAAGCTTTCTTT	CASSLGQTGRTEAFF
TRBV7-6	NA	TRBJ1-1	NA	TGTGCCAGCAGCTTAGGGACACCAACTGAAGCTTTCTTT	CASSLGTPTEAFF
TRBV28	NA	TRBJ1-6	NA	TGTGCCAGCAGGGACAGCTCCTATAATTCACCCCTCCACTTT	CASRDSSYNSPLHF
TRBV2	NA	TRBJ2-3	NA	TGTGCCAGCTCTCTGGGGGGTACAGATACGCAGTATTTT	CASSLGGTDTQYF
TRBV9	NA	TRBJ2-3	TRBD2	TGTGCCAGCAGCGTAGGCGCGCGTCTAGCGGGGGGTTATAGCACAGATACGCAGTATTTT	CASSVGARLAGGYSTDTQYF
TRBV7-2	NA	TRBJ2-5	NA	TGTGCCAGCAGCTGGTGGACAGATCAAGAGACCCAGTACTTC	CASSWWTDQETQYF
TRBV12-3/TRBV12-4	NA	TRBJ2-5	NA	TGTGCCAGCAGGCCCCCAGAGGGTGGGACCCAGTACTTC	CASRPPEGGTQYF
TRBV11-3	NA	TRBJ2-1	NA	TGTGCCAGCAAGGCTAGCTCCCACAATGAGCAGTTCTTC	CASKASSHNEQFF
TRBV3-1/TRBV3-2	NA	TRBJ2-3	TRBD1	TGTGCCAGCAGCCGCGCCGGGACAGGGGATCCAGATACGCAGTATTTT	CASSRAGTGDPDTQYF
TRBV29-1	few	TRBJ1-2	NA	TGCAGCGTTGAAATAGGGGGCTATGGCTACACCTTC	CSVEIGGYGYTF